The 9 T cell receptor beta chains in this list originate from one sample, sequenced in a study of blood T cell repertoires in COVID-19. Generated by immunoSEQ multiplex PCR, the TCRdb table keeps only in-frame clones and is missing some. The sample has about 300,000 clones, 75% to 95% seen once; the top ten hold more than 6%. The sequenced material came from peripheral blood. The origin of the receptors is a woman in her twenties or thirties with COVID-19, enrolled during active disease.

J is TRBJ1-2 and V is TRBV13; the D is unclear. The CDR3 covers 12 residues. V dropped 4 bases and J dropped 4 bases, with 7 bases sitting between them. The germline V gene has CDR1 PRHDT and CDR2 FYEKMQ (reference sequence). CDR3: CASSSGSYGYTF. The CDR3 DNA follows: TGTGCCAGCAGCTCGGGGTCCTATGGCTACACCTTC.

The rearrangement uses TRBV28 and TRBJ2-6; perhaps TRBD1 as D (5 bases). Deletions cut 6 bases from V and 2 bases from J, with 14 bases between. The CDR3 covers 16 residues. Germline values: CDR1 MDHEN, CDR2 SYDVKM. The CDR3 spells CASSPSGNTGANVLTF. DNA of the CDR3: TGTGCCAGCAGCCCTTCAGGGAACACTGGGGCCAACGTCCTGACTTTC.

J is TRBJ1-1 and V is TRBV5-1, with D uncertain. The CDR3 length is 14 residues. From germline, CDR1 is SGHRS and CDR2 YFSETQ. V dropped 2 bases and J dropped 2 bases, with 10 bases sitting between them. This chain's CDR3 is CASSFLDTNTEAFF. As DNA, the CDR3 is TGCGCCAGCAGCTTCTTAGACACAAACACTGAAGCTTTCTTT.

The chain uses TRBV5-1 and TRBJ1-1; D unresolved. Germline assignment: CDR1 SGHRS and CDR2 YFSETQ. The V gene lost 0 bases and the J gene lost 2 bases, with 8 bases spanning the gap. The CDR3 is 14 residues long. The CDR3 nucleotides are TGCGCCAGCAGCTTGGCCAGAGGAAACACTGAAGCTTTCTTT. Residues: CASSLARGNTEAFF.

This rearrangement joins TRBV2 to TRBJ1-5; tentatively, D is TRBD1 (6 bases). V lost 8 bases to trimming and J lost 6 bases, with 17 bases between them. Germline V gene lookup returns CDR1 SNHLY and CDR2 FYNNEI. CDR3 length: 14 amino acids. The CDR3, as DNA: TGTGCCAGCGGAAGAGGGGGGGAGGCTCAGCCCCAGCATTTT. Amino acids: CASGRGGEAQPQHF. Filled out from reference TRBV2 and TRBJ1-5, the complete variable domain reads EPEVTQTPSHQVTQMGQEVILRCVPISNHLYFYWYRQILGQKVEFLVSFYNNEISEKSEIFDDQFSVERPDGSNFTLKIRSTKLEDSAMYFCASGRGGEAQPQHFGDGTRLSIL.

The chain couples TRBV12-5 to TRBJ1-2; D is undetermined. This CDR3 is 14 amino acids long. The germline CDR1 and CDR2 sequences are LGHNT and FRNRAP. V lost 5 bases to trimming and J lost 6 bases, with 16 bases between them. CDR3 amino acids: CASGPFSVPHGYTF. CDR3 nucleotides: TGTGCTAGTGGTCCTTTCAGTGTTCCCCATGGCTACACCTTC.

The rearrangement links TRBV4-1 to TRBJ2-7; TRBD1 might be the D (5 bases). The CDR3 sequence is 15 residues long. Germline loops: CDR1 MGHRA, CDR2 YSYEKL. With 1 base removed from V and 5 bases from J, the gap between germline ends came to 15 bases. CDR3 sequence (DNA): TGCGCCAGCAGCCAAGTTTCAGGGATCCTCAACGAGCAGTACTTC. Its protein is CASSQVSGILNEQYF.

The chain links TRBV6-5 to TRBJ2-7; 10 bases are a match to TRBD1. There are 13 residues in the CDR3. Unmatched junction bases numbered 7, after V lost 9 bases and J lost 5 bases. Looked up from germline, CDR1 is MNHEY and CDR2 is SVGAGI. DNA of the CDR3: TGTGCCAGTACCGGGACAGGGGACCACGAGCAGTACTTC. Protein: CASTGTGDHEQYF.

This clone was picked up one time. The chain uses TRBV6-2 or TRBV6-3 and TRBJ1-5; D possibly corresponds to TRBD1 (6 bases). This CDR3 has 15 amino acids. The V and J ends lost 5 bases and 6 bases respectively, with 17 bases between them. Germline V gives CDR1 MNHEY, CDR2 SVGEGT. Written as DNA, the CDR3 is TGTGCCAGCAGTGACGGACAGCCTAGGCTTCAGCCCCAGCATTTT. Protein: CASSDGQPRLQPQHF.